The following is a T cell receptor (beta chain) sequence with its context. Profiled with immunoSEQ multiplex PCR; TCRdb holds only in-frame clones, not every one. The table has approximately 80,000 clones, about 89% seen once. This sample was taken from a study of OX40 agonist ivuxolimab in advanced cancers. Trimming removed 4 bases at V and 7 bases at J, with 19 bases between. The CDR3 is 15 residues long. Germline lookup yields CDR1 LGHNA and CDR2 YSLEER. The material was CD4+ or CD8+ T cells sorted from blood, obtained in a trial of the OX40 agonist ivuxolimab. V is TRBV4-3 and J is TRBJ1-1; a possible D gene is TRBD1 (6 bases). This TCR came from an adult with an advanced solid tumor such as melanoma, head and neck, liver or kidney cancer. The CDR3 nucleotides are TGCGCCAGCAGCCCCTCAGAAAGGACAGTTCTTGAAGCTTTCTTT. Translated: CASSPSERTVLEAFF.